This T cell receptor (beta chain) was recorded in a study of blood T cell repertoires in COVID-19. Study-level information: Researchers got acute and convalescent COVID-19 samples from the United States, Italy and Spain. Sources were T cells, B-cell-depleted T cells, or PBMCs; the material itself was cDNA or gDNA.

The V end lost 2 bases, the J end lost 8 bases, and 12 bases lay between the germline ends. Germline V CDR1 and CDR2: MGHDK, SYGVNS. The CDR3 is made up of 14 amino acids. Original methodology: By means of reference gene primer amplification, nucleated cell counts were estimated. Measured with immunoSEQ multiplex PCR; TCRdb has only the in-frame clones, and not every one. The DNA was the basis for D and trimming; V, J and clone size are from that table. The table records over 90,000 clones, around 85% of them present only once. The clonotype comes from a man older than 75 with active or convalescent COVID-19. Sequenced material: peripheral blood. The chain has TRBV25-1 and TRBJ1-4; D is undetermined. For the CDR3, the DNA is TGTGCCAGCAGTGAAACGAGGGCCTGGGAAAAACTGTTTTTT. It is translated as CASSETRAWEKLFF.